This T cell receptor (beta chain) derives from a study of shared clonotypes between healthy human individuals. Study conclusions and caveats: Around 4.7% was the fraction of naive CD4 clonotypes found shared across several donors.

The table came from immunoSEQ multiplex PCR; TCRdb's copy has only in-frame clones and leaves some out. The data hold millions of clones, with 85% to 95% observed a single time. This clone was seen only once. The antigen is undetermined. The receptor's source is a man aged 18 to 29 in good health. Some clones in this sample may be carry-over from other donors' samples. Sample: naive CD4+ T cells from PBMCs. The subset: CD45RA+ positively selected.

CDR3 nucleotide sequence: TGTGCCAGCAGTCCTTTCTCGGTAAAAGATCGGAGGGGGGCCAAAAACATTCAGTACTTC. Translation gives CASSPFSVKDRRGAKNIQYF. The chain combines TRBV27 with TRBJ2-4; D may match TRBD1 or TRBD2 (6 bases each). This CDR3 comprises 20 residues. The V end lost 5 bases, the J end lost 1 base, and 27 bases lay between the germline ends. Germline lookup yields CDR1 MNHEY and CDR2 SMNVEV (reference sequence).